This T cell receptor beta chain emerged from a study of shared clonotypes between healthy human individuals. About this clone itself: Its antigen is currently unknown.

The germline V and J ends were trimmed by 5 bases and 3 bases, with 9 bases remaining between them. The CDR3 consists of 13 residues. Germline V gene sequence: CDR1 MNHEY, CDR2 SMNVEV (reference sequence). General study results and limits: Among donors, sharing of clonotypes was expected to be affected by sequencing depth.

Clones were read by immunoSEQ multiplex PCR, and TCRdb kept only the in-frame ones, dropping some. Altogether hundreds of thousands of clones are present, approximately 95% being singletons, with the ten largest covering 0.095% to 0.14%. Terminally differentiated effector memory CD45RA+ cells were left out of the naive CD8 fraction, which was CD45RO-negative and positively selected for CCR7. The chain recombines TRBV27 with TRBJ2-3; D gene unclear. This clonotype was sampled from a woman under 40 in good health. The sample was naive CD8+ T cells sorted from blood. The DNA of the CDR3 is TGTGCCAGCAGTCCCCCCAGGACAGATACGCAGTATTTT. This sequence encodes CASSPPRTDTQYF.